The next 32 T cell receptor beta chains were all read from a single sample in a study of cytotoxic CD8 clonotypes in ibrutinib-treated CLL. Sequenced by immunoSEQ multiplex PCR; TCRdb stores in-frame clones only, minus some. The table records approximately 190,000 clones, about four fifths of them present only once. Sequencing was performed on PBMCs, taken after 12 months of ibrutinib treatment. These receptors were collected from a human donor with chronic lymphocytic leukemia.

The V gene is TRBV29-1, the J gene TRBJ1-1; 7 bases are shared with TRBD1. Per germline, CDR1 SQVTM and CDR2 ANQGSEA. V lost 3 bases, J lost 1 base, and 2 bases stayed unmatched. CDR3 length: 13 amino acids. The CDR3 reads CSVERQGNTEAFF. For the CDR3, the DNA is TGCAGCGTTGAGAGACAGGGGAACACTGAAGCTTTCTTT.

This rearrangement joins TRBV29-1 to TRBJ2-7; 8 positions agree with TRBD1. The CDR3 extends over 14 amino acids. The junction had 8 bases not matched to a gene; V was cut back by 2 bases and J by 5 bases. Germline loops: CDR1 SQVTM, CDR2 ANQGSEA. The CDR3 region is CSVERGQGVNEQYF. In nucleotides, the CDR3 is TGCAGCGTTGAACGCGGACAGGGCGTCAACGAGCAGTACTTC.

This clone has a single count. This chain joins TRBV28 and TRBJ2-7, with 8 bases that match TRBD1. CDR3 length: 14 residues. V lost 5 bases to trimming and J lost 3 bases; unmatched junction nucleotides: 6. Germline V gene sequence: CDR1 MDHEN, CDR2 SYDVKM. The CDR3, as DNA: TGTGCCAGCAGTGTCCGACAGGGGAACTACGAGCAGTACTTC. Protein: CASSVRQGNYEQYF.

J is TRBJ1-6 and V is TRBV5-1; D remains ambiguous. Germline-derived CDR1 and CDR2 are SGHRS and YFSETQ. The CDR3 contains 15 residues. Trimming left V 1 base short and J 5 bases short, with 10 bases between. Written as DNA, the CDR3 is TGCGCCAGCAGCTTGTTCCGGCCGGATAATTCACCCCTCCACTTT. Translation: CASSLFRPDNSPLHF.

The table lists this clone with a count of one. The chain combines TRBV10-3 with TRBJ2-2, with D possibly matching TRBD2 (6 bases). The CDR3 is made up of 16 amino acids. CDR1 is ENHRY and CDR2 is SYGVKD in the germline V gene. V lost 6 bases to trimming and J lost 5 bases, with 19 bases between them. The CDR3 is CAIRGMEGRLTGELFF. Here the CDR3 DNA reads TGTGCCATCAGGGGGATGGAGGGCAGGTTGACCGGGGAGCTGTTTTTT.

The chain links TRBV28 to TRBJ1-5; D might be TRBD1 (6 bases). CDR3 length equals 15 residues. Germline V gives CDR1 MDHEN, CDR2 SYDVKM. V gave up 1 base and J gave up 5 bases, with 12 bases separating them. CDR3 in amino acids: CASSLLIGGDQPQHF. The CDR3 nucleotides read TGTGCCAGCAGTTTATTAATAGGGGGTGATCAGCCCCAGCATTTT. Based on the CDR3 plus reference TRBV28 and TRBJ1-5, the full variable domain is DVKVTQSSRYLVKRTGEKVFLECVQDMDHENMFWYRQDPGLGLRLIYFSYDVKMKEKGDIPEGYSVSREKKERFSLILESASTNQTSMYLCASSLLIGGDQPQHFGDGTRLSIL.

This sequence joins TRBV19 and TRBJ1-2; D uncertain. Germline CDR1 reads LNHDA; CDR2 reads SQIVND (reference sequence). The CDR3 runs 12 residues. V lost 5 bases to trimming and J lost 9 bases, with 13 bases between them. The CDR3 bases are TGTGCCAGTAGTCGGGAATCGAGAAGCTACACCTTC. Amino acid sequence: CASSRESRSYTF.

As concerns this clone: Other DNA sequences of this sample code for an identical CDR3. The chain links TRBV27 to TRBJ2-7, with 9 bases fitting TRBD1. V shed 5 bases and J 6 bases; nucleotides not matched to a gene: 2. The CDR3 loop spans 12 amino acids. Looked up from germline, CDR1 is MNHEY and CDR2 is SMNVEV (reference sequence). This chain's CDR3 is CASSLTGGEQYF. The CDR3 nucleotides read TGTGCCAGCAGTCTGACAGGGGGCGAGCAGTACTTC.

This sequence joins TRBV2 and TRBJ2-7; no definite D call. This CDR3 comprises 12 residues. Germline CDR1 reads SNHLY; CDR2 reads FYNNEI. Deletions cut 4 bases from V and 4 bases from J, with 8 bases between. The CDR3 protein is CASSGQIYEQYF. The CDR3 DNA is TGTGCCAGCAGTGGGCAGATATACGAGCAGTACTTC.

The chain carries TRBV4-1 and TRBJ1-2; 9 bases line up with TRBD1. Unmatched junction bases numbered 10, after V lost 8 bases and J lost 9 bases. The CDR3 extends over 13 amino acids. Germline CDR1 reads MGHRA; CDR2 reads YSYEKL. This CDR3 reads CASSYRGQKRYTF. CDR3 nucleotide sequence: TGCGCCAGCTCATACAGGGGGCAGAAACGCTACACCTTC.

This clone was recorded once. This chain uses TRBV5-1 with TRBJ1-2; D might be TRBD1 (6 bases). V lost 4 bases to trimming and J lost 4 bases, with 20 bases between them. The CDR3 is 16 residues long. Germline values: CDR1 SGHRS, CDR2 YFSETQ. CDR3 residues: CASSPIRDMIPYGYTF. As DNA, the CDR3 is TGCGCCAGCAGCCCTATCCGGGACATGATACCCTATGGCTACACCTTC.

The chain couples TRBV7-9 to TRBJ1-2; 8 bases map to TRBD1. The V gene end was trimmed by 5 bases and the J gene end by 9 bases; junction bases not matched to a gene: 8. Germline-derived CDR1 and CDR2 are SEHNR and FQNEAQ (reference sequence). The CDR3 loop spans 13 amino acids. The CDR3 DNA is TGTGCCAGCAGCGGCCGGGACAGGTCGAGCTACACCTTC. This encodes CASSGRDRSSYTF. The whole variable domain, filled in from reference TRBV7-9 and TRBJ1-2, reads DTGVSQNPRHKITKRGQNVTFRCDPISEHNRLYWYRQTLGQGPEFLTYFQNEAQLEKSRLLSDRFSAERPKGSFSTLEIQRTEQGDSAMYLCASSGRDRSSYTFGSGTRLTVV.

CDR3 DNA sequence: TGTGCCAGCAGAAAGGAGAATGAAAAACTGTTTTTT. This sequence encodes CASRKENEKLFF. This rearrangement joins TRBV28 to TRBJ1-4; D remains unclear. Between the trimmed V and J ends, which lost 6 bases and 5 bases, there was a span of 7 bases. Germline loops: CDR1 MDHEN, CDR2 SYDVKM. The CDR3 spans 12 residues.

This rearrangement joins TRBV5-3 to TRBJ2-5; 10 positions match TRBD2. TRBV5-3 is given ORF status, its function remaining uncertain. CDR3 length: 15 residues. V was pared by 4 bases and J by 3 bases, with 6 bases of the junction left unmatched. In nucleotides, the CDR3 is TGTGCCAGAAGCGGACCTAGCGGGAGCGAAGAGACCCAGTACTTC. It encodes CARSGPSGSEETQYF.

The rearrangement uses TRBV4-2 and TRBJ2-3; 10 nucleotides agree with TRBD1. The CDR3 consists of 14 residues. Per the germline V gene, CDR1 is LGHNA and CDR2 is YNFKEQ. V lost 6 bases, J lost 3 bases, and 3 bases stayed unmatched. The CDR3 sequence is CASRTGGITDTQYF. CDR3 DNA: TGTGCCAGCAGGACAGGGGGCATAACAGATACGCAGTATTTT.

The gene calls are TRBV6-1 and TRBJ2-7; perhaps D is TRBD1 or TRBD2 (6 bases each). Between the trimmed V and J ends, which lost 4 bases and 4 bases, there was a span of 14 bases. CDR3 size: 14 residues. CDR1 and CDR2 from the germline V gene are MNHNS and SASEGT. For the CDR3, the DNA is TGTGCCAGCAGTGTGGGGGGCCTAGGGTACGAGCAGTACTTC. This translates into CASSVGGLGYEQYF.

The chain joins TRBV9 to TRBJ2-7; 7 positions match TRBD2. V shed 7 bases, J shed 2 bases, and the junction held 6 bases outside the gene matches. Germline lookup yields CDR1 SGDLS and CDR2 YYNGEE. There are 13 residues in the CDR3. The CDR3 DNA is TGTGCCAGCGCGAGCCGGGGGGCCTACGAGCAGTACTTC. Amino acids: CASASRGAYEQYF.

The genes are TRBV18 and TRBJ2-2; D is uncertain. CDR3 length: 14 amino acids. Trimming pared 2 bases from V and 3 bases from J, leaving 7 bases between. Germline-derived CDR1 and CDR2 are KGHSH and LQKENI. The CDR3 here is CASSPVRDTGELFF. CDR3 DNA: TGTGCCAGCTCACCAGTAAGGGACACCGGGGAGCTGTTTTTT.

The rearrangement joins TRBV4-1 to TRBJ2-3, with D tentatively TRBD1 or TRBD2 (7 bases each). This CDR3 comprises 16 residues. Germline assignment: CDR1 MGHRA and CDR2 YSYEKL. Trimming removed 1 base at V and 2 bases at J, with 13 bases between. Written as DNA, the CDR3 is TGCGCCAGCAGCCAAGCCCAGGGGGGGCCCACAGATACGCAGTATTTT. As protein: CASSQAQGGPTDTQYF.

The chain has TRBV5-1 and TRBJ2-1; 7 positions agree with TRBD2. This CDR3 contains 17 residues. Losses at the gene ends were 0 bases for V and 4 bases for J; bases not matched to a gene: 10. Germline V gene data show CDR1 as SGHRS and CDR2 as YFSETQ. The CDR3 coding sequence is TGCGCCAGCAGCTTGGCCGGTGCGGGAGCAGGTTACAATGAGCAGTTCTTC. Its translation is CASSLAGAGAGYNEQFF.

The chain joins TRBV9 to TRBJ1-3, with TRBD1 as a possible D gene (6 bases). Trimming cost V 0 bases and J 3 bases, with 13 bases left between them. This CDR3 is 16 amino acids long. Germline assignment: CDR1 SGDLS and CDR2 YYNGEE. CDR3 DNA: TGTGCCAGCAGCGTAGGTGGGGGCAGTAGTGGAAACACCATATATTTT. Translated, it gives CASSVGGGSSGNTIYF. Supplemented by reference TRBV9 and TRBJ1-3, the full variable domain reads DSGVTQTPKHLITATGQRVTLRCSPRSGDLSVYWYQQSLDQGLQFLIQYYNGEERAKGNILERFSAQQFPDLHSELNLSSLELGDSALYFCASSVGGGSSGNTIYFGEGSWLTVV.

Here the CDR3 reads CAWAGQIHTEAFF. DNA of the CDR3: TGTGCCTGGGCGGGACAGATCCACACTGAAGCTTTCTTT. The chain recombines TRBV30 with TRBJ1-1; 7 bases fit TRBD1. Trimming removed 5 bases from V and 3 bases from J; junction bases left unmatched: 6. Germline V gene sequence: CDR1 GTSNPN, CDR2 SVGIG (reference sequence). This CDR3 comprises 13 residues. The complete variable domain, with remaining parts taken from reference TRBV30 and TRBJ1-1, reads SQTIHQWPATLVQPVGSPLSLECTVEGTSNPNLYWYRQAAGRGLQLLFYSVGIGQISSEVPQNLSASRPQDRQFILSSKKLLLSDSGFYLCAWAGQIHTEAFFGQGTRLTVV.

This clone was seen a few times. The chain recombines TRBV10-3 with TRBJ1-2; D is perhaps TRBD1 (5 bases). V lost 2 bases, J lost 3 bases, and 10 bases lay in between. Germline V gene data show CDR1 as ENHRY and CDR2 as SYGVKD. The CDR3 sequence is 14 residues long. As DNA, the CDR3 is TGTGCCATCAGTGAGACCGGGACGTACTATGGCTACACCTTC. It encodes CAISETGTYYGYTF.

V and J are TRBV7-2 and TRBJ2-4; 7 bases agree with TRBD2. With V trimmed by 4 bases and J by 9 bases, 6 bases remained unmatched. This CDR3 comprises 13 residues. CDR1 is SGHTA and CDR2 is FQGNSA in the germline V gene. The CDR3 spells CASSSAPGGIQYF. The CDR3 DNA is TGTGCCAGCAGCTCGGCCCCGGGGGGCATTCAGTACTTC.

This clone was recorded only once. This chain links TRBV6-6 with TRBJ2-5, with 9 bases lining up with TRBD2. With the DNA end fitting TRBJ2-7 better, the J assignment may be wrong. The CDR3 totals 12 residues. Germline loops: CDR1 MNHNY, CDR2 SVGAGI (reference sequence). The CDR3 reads CASKSSGNEQYF. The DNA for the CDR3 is TGTGCCAGCAAGTCTAGCGGGAACGAGCAGTACTTC.

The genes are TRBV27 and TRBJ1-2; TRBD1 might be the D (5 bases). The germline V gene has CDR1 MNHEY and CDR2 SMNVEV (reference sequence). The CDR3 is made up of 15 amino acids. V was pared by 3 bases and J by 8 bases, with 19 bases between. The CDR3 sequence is CASSFTGGYGDGYTF. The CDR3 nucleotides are TGTGCCAGCAGTTTCACGGGCGGATACGGGGACGGCTACACCTTC.

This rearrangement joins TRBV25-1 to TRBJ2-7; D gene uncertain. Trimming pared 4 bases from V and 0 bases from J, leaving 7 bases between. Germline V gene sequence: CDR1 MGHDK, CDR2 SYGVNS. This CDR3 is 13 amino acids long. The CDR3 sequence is CASSGEASYEQYF. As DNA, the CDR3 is TGTGCCAGCAGTGGAGAAGCCTCCTACGAGCAGTACTTC.

CDR3 DNA sequence: TGTGCCAGCAGCGTAGACCCGCAGAACACTGAAGCTTTCTTT. This gives the protein CASSVDPQNTEAFF. The J gene is TRBJ1-1, the V gene TRBV9; D is unclear. The V end was cut by 0 bases, the J end by 1 base, with 7 bases between. This CDR3 contains 14 residues. Germline CDR1 reads SGDLS; CDR2 reads YYNGEE.

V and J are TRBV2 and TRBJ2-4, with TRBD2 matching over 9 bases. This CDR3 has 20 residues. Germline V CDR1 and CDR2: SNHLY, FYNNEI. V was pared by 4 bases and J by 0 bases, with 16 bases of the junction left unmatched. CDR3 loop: CASSAASGDELKVAKNIQYF. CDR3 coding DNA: TGTGCCAGCAGTGCAGCTAGCGGGGATGAACTAAAAGTAGCCAAAAACATTCAGTACTTC.

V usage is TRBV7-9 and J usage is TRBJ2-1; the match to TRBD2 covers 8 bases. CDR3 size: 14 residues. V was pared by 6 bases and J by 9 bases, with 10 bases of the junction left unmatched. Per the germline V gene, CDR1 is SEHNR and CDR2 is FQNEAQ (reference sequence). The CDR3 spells CASRLTGTSGEQFF. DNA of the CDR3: TGTGCCAGCAGGTTGACCGGGACTAGTGGTGAGCAGTTCTTC. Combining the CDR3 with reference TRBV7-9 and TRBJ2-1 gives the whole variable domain DTGVSQNPRHKITKRGQNVTFRCDPISEHNRLYWYRQTLGQGPEFLTYFQNEAQLEKSRLLSDRFSAERPKGSFSTLEIQRTEQGDSAMYLCASRLTGTSGEQFFGPGTRLTVL.

This CDR3 is CASSLYDRGIYEQFF. The CDR3 bases are TGTGCCAGCAGCCTTTATGACAGGGGGATCTATGAGCAGTTCTTC. This chain connects TRBV9 to TRBJ2-1, with 9 nucleotides matching TRBD1. Per germline, CDR1 SGDLS and CDR2 YYNGEE. V lost 4 bases to trimming and J lost 8 bases; unmatched junction nucleotides: 10. The CDR3 runs to 15 residues.

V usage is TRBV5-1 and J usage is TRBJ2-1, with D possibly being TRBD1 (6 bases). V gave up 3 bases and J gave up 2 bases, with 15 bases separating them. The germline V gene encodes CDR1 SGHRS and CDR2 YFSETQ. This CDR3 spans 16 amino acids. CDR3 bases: TGCGCCAGCAGCTGGGAACGGGACAAAACCTACAATGAGCAGTTCTTC. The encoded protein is CASSWERDKTYNEQFF.